This record covers a single TCR beta chain. The junction departs from the called germline gene at one end, perhaps through a read error. Co-extracted RNA and DNA came from roughly 20-30 mg of unsorted bulk tissue. The data are from a study of tumor-infiltrating lymphocytes in primary liver carcinoma. TCR beta cDNA was reverse-transcribed from around 0.55 ug of total RNA. The reaction used a constant-region primer and ProtoScript II reverse transcriptase. TCR beta libraries came from three nested multiplex PCR rounds using slightly modified ARM-PCR. Each of the first two PCR rounds ran approximately 10 cycles with TRBV1-TRBV30 forward and C-beta reverse primers. A single record per CDR3 protein comes from TCRdb applying MiXCR to the multiplex PCR reads. The sample yields around 37,000 distinct CDR3 sequences, around 75% seen once. The CDR3 covers 14 residues. Germline V CDR1 and CDR2: SGHRS, YFSETQ.

This chain links TRBV5-1 with TRBJ2-3; 9 bases agree with TRBD2. Material: tumor-adjacent normal liver tissue. The TCR originated in a man aged 40-49 years with primary liver carcinoma and hepatitis B virus infection. CDR3 in amino acids: CANSLEPSGDTRYF. As DNA, the CDR3 is TGCGCCAACAGCTTGGAACCTAGCGGGGATACGCGGTATTTT.